A single sample gave rise to the 24 T cell receptor beta chains below, sequenced in a study of T-cell memory formation after mild COVID-19. TCRdb processed the 5' RACE reads anew with MiXCR; each CDR3 protein has one entry. The sample lists around 450,000 distinct CDR3 sequences; roughly 20% were seen once. Sequenced sample: PBMCs or a T cell subset sorted from them (not recorded which). These receptors all come from an adult woman who had mild COVID-19 (a few samples of this study predate the infection). Cell type and time point are not known.

In its sample, this clonotype was seen many times. V usage is TRBV10-3 and J usage is TRBJ2-7; 11 bases are a match to TRBD2. The CDR3 is 15 residues long. Germline assignment: CDR1 ENHRY and CDR2 SYGVKD. Unmatched junction bases numbered 5, after V lost 4 bases and J lost 3 bases. Here the CDR3 reads CAISGTSGSNYEQYF. CDR3 nucleotide sequence: TGTGCCATCAGTGGTACTAGCGGGAGCAACTACGAGCAGTACTTC.

This clonotype was seen a few times. The V call is TRBV20-1, the J call TRBJ2-1, with 9 bases that match TRBD2. Germline V gives CDR1 DFQATT, CDR2 SNEGSKA (reference sequence). The CDR3 is made up of 18 amino acids. J lost 0 bases, V lost 4 bases, and 13 bases had no gene match. DNA of the CDR3: TGCAGTGCTACCCCGGGACTAGCCGTTACCAGCTCCTACAATGAGCAGTTCTTC. Amino acid sequence: CSATPGLAVTSSYNEQFF.

This sequence joins TRBV5-1 and TRBJ2-5; tentatively, D is TRBD1 (5 bases). Germline assignment: CDR1 SGHRS and CDR2 YFSETQ. V was cut by 0 bases and J by 2 bases, with 11 bases left in between. There are 15 residues in the CDR3. The CDR3 here is CASSLATAGQETQYF. CDR3 bases: TGCGCCAGCAGCTTGGCCACGGCAGGGCAAGAGACCCAGTACTTC.

This clonotype has at least ten counts. The chain uses TRBV5-1 and TRBJ2-1; D gene unclear. This CDR3 spans 15 amino acids. The V and J ends lost 5 bases and 0 bases respectively, with 12 bases between them. CDR1 is SGHRS, CDR2 YFSETQ, per germline. CDR3 loop: CASRIGGSSYNEQFF. DNA for the CDR3: TGCGCCAGCAGAATAGGCGGAAGCTCCTACAATGAGCAGTTCTTC. Complete variable domain (other parts from reference TRBV5-1 and TRBJ2-1): KAGVTQTPRYLIKTRGQQVTLSCSPISGHRSVSWYQQTPGQGLQFLFEYFSETQRNKGNFPGRFSGRQFSNSRSEMNVSTLELGDSALYLCASRIGGSSYNEQFFGPGTRLTVL.

This clonotype turned up a few times. The J gene is TRBJ1-1, the V gene TRBV7-9; TRBD1 is a possible D gene (6 bases). CDR3 size: 14 residues. The germline gives CDR1 SEHNR, CDR2 FQNEAQ (reference sequence). V lost 5 bases and J lost 2, with 12 bases in between. The CDR3 DNA sequence: TGTGCCAGCAGCAACTCGGGGACAAACACTGAAGCTTTCTTT. This codes for CASSNSGTNTEAFF.

The J gene is TRBJ2-2, the V gene TRBV6-5, with a weak D call TRBD1 (5 bases). V shed 2 bases and J shed 6 bases, with 13 bases lying between them. CDR1 is MNHEY and CDR2 is SVGAGI in the germline V gene. This CDR3 is 15 amino acids long. The chain's CDR3 is CASSYQQAVSGELFF. The CDR3 region has the DNA TGTGCCAGCAGTTACCAACAGGCAGTCTCCGGGGAGCTGTTTTTT.

This clonotype was counted a few times. V gene TRBV15 combines with J gene TRBJ2-3; TRBD2 aligns across 7 bases. V shed 2 bases, J shed 0 bases, and the junction held 5 bases outside the gene matches. This CDR3 is 16 amino acids long. CDR1 and CDR2 from the germline V gene are LNHNV and YYDKDF (reference sequence). CDR3 in DNA: TGTGCCACCAGCAGATTGGCGGGAGTAAGCACAGATACGCAGTATTTT. It translates to CATSRLAGVSTDTQYF.

The V call is TRBV6-2 or TRBV6-3, the J call TRBJ2-6; D uncertain. The V end was cut by 6 bases, the J end by 4 bases, with 10 bases between. Germline V lookup: CDR1 MNHEY, CDR2 SVGEGT. This CDR3 has 14 residues. The CDR3 reads CASSSTWGANVLTF. In DNA, the CDR3 is TGTGCCAGCAGCTCGACCTGGGGGGCCAACGTCCTGACTTTC.

In its sample, this clonotype was seen a few times. The CDR3: CASSSTGGGTDTQYF. CDR3 coding DNA: TGTGCCAGCAGCTCGACAGGGGGAGGCACAGATACGCAGTATTTT. This rearrangement joins TRBV7-3 to TRBJ2-3, with 9 bases that match TRBD1. The germline V gene encodes CDR1 SGHTA and CDR2 FQGTGA. V lost 4 bases to trimming and J lost 1 base; unmatched junction nucleotides: 3. The CDR3 length is 15 residues.

This clonotype has just a few counts. The rearrangement joins TRBV20-1 to TRBJ1-1, with unresolved D. This CDR3 has 13 residues. The ends were cut back, 0 bases at V and 7 bases at J, with 12 bases in the middle. Germline V lookup: CDR1 DFQATT, CDR2 SNEGSKA (reference sequence). The CDR3 sequence: CSARDQRAGEAFF. The CDR3 coding sequence is TGCAGTGCTAGAGACCAACGGGCGGGTGAAGCTTTCTTT.

The CDR3 coding sequence is TGCGCCAGCAGCGTGTCACAGGAGAACACTGAAGCTTTCTTT. It translates to CASSVSQENTEAFF. The chain uses TRBV5-1 and TRBJ1-1; the D gene is possibly TRBD1 (5 bases). The ends were cut back, 4 bases at V and 1 base at J, with 11 bases in the middle. CDR3 length: 14 amino acids. Germline V gene data show CDR1 as SGHRS and CDR2 as YFSETQ. The variable domain in full, with the rest retrieved from reference TRBV5-1 and TRBJ1-1, is KAGVTQTPRYLIKTRGQQVTLSCSPISGHRSVSWYQQTPGQGLQFLFEYFSETQRNKGNFPGRFSGRQFSNSRSEMNVSTLELGDSALYLCASSVSQENTEAFFGQGTRLTVV.

CDR3 residues: CASNIASGASDTQYF. CDR3 DNA sequence: TGTGCCAGTAATATTGCTAGCGGAGCCTCAGATACGCAGTATTTT. The chain couples TRBV9 to TRBJ2-3; 7 positions agree with TRBD2. With V trimmed by 8 bases and J by 4 bases, 13 bases remained unmatched. Germline V gives CDR1 SGDLS, CDR2 YYNGEE. CDR3 length: 15 residues.

The sample holds a few counts of this clonotype. J is TRBJ1-2 and V is TRBV6-6, with D possibly matching TRBD1 (6 bases). CDR1 is MNHNY, CDR2 SVGAGI, per germline (reference sequence). CDR3 length: 13 amino acids. The V end was cut by 5 bases, the J end by 6 bases, with 13 bases between. The CDR3 here is CASSPGTLNGYTF. The CDR3 nucleotides are TGTGCCAGCAGTCCCGGGACACTTAATGGCTACACCTTC.

This clonotype was observed a handful of times. This chain uses TRBV5-4 with TRBJ2-3; 9 bases align to TRBD2. The CDR3 consists of 15 residues. Per germline, CDR1 SGHNT and CDR2 YYREEE (reference sequence). The ends lost 3 bases at V and 2 bases at J; junction bases unmatched: 4. The CDR3 loop reads CASSSRGGVTDTQYF. CDR3 bases: TGTGCCAGCAGCTCCCGCGGGGGGGTCACAGATACGCAGTATTTT. Filled out from reference TRBV5-4 and TRBJ2-3, the complete variable domain reads ETGVTQSPTHLIKTRGQQVTLRCSSQSGHNTVSWYQQALGQGPQFIFQYYREEENGRGNFPPRFSGLQFPNYSSELNVNALELDDSALYLCASSSRGGVTDTQYFGPGTRLTVL.

This clonotype occurred a few times. The rearrangement links TRBV3-1 to TRBJ1-2; D is unclear. With 8 bases removed from V and 8 bases from J, the gap between germline ends came to 12 bases. CDR1 and CDR2 (germline): LGHDT, YNNKEL (reference sequence). This CDR3 has 11 amino acids. The CDR3 region is CASGDFGGYTF. In DNA form, the CDR3 reads TGTGCCAGCGGCGATTTCGGCGGCTACACCTTC.

V usage is TRBV2 and J usage is TRBJ2-1, with 9 positions matching TRBD1. CDR1 is SNHLY and CDR2 is FYNNEI in the germline V gene. This CDR3 spans 16 amino acids. Losses at the gene ends were 3 bases for V and 5 bases for J; bases not matched to a gene: 8. The DNA for the CDR3 is TGTGCCAGCAGTGAGGGGGGACAGGGCCTCCACAATGAGCAGTTCTTC. Translating gives CASSEGGQGLHNEQFF.

This clonotype appeared a few times. This chain links TRBV5-1 with TRBJ1-6, with D uncertain. V lost 0 bases and J lost 0, with 13 bases in between. CDR1 and CDR2 from the germline V gene are SGHRS and YFSETQ. The CDR3 sequence is 18 residues long. The CDR3 DNA reads TGCGCCAGCAGCTTGGAGCTGGCGTCAAGCTCCTATAATTCACCCCTCCACTTT. Residues: CASSLELASSSYNSPLHF.

This clonotype was seen many times. This chain's CDR3 is CASSAQGASSGPLHF. DNA of the CDR3: TGCGCCAGCAGCGCACAGGGCGCCTCCTCGGGGCCCCTCCACTTT. This chain connects TRBV5-1 to TRBJ1-6, with a possible D match to TRBD1 (6 bases). The CDR3 covers 15 residues. Trimming left V 4 bases short and J 13 bases short, with 21 bases between. Germline V gene sequence: CDR1 SGHRS, CDR2 YFSETQ.

The J gene is TRBJ2-1, the V gene TRBV5-1, with 7 bases identical to TRBD2. CDR1 is SGHRS and CDR2 is YFSETQ in the germline V gene. Trimming cost V 0 bases and J 6 bases; bases outside gene matches: 9. This CDR3 contains 16 residues. In DNA form, the CDR3 reads TGCGCCAGCAGCTTGGCTTGGGCGGGAGAAGGCAATGAGCAGTTCTTC. This translates into CASSLAWAGEGNEQFF. The whole variable domain, filled in from reference TRBV5-1 and TRBJ2-1, reads KAGVTQTPRYLIKTRGQQVTLSCSPISGHRSVSWYQQTPGQGLQFLFEYFSETQRNKGNFPGRFSGRQFSNSRSEMNVSTLELGDSALYLCASSLAWAGEGNEQFFGPGTRLTVL.

The rearrangement links TRBV4-1 to TRBJ2-4, with 8 bases matching TRBD1. Germline values: CDR1 MGHRA, CDR2 YSYEKL. Trimming at V came to 1 base and at J to 1 base, leaving 0 bases not matched to a gene. The CDR3 runs 15 residues. Here the CDR3 reads CASSQGQGAKNIQYF. CDR3 nucleotides: TGCGCCAGCAGCCAAGGACAGGGGGCCAAAAACATTCAGTACTTC.

The V gene is TRBV28, the J gene TRBJ2-1; 7 bases match TRBD2. The CDR3 is made up of 16 amino acids. The V gene's germline CDR1 is MDHEN and CDR2 SYDVKM. The V segment lost 3 bases and the J segment 3 bases; nucleotides outside the gene matches: 8. The DNA for the CDR3 is TGTGCCAGCAGTTTCCTCGGCGGGACTAACTACAATGAGCAGTTCTTC. Its translation is CASSFLGGTNYNEQFF.

The chain carries TRBV20-1 and TRBJ2-3; D is possibly TRBD2 (5 bases). Germline-derived CDR1 and CDR2 are DFQATT and SNEGSKA (reference sequence). This CDR3 is built from 13 residues. Trimming removed 8 bases from V and 2 bases from J, with 14 bases in between. CDR3 sequence: CSRGKSDTDTQYF. The CDR3 coding sequence is TGCAGTCGGGGAAAGAGCGACACAGATACGCAGTATTTT.

The genes are TRBV5-4 and TRBJ2-7; D remains unclear. Trimming shortened V by 0 bases and J by 3 bases, and 7 bases separated the two germline ends. CDR1 is SGHNT and CDR2 is YYREEE in the germline V gene (reference sequence). This CDR3 has 13 amino acids. The CDR3 loop reads CASSLEPGYEQYF. CDR3 bases: TGTGCCAGCAGCTTGGAGCCAGGCTACGAGCAGTACTTC.

This clonotype was recorded a few times. V is TRBV21-1 and J is TRBJ2-2; TRBD2, the D gene given by the table, was not confirmed from the DNA. TRBV21-1 is labeled a pseudogene. This CDR3 contains 17 residues. CDR3 amino acids: CASSKAEAAMNTGELFF. For the CDR3, the DNA is TGTGCCAGCAGCAAAGCCGAAGCGGCCATGAACACCGGGGAGCTGTTTTTT.